This T cell receptor (beta chain) derives from a study of breast tumors, draining lymph nodes, adjacent tissues (dated by TCRdb to 2016 to 2017). General notes on the study: The study compared TCR beta repertoires across tumor, adjacent nontumor tissue and axillary lymph nodes from breast cancer patients. The study aimed to assess the relationships and possible T-cell exchange between tumor, surrounding tissue and draining lymph node repertoires in human breast cancer.

The lymph node samples were taken from the axillary draining lymph nodes of breast cancer patients. Summary of the overall study and its limitations: The conclusion that tumor T cells originate in lymph nodes was framed as consistent with a hypothesis rather than directly demonstrated. Tumors showed preferential V and J gene usage, and their T-cell repertoire diversity fell below that of lymph nodes yet above that of nontumor tissue. The data were considered consistent with most tumor T cells being derived from the lymph node and subsequently expanding within tumor tissue. The similarity between tumor and nontumor tissue repertoires was significantly greater in luminal-like breast cancer than in basal-like breast cancer.

This clonotype has a count of ten or more. No antigen is known for it. One junction end does not reproduce the germline sequence, and a read error may be involved. TCRdb records Illumina HiSeq 2000 as the sequencer. TCR beta chain libraries were generated through multiplex PCR amplification. The amplified TCR beta chain products were analyzed by high-throughput sequencing. TCRdb itself trimmed the public reads at Q25 with fastp, ran MiXCR and retained productive beta chains. Every CDR3 protein is listed once, alongside the most common genes and DNA of its rows. This sample lists around 130,000 distinct CDR3 sequences; approximately 32% were detected once. Together, the top ten hold around 2.3% of the sample. The TCR comes from a female donor with breast cancer. Some clones in this sample may be carry-over from other donors' samples. Input material: axillary lymph node tissue.

The nucleotides are TGCAGTGCTAGTCCGGCCGGTAGTGGCTCCACCTTC. It specifies CSASPAGSGSTF. This chain is built from TRBV20-1 and TRBJ1-2; the D gene assignment is ambiguous. Per the germline V gene (reference sequence), DFQATT is the CDR1 and SNEGSKA is the CDR2. The CDR3, cysteine through phenylalanine, is 12 amino acids long. Here the CDR3 DNA is all that survives: 36 bases in frame from base 1.